These T cell receptor beta chains were read from a single sample in a study of blood T cell repertoires in COVID-19. Method: immunoSEQ multiplex PCR; TCRdb's copy keeps in-frame clones and lacks some. This table holds around 620,000 clones, about nine tenths found once. Sequencing used peripheral blood. These receptors all stem from a woman aged 18-29 years with acute or convalescent COVID-19. Both conserved end residues are part of each CDR3. The D gene is left open where the match is weak. Some rows have no size entry. The others give once, few or many, or a class for an expanded clone.

>TRBD2|TRBJ2-7|NA|TRBV7-2
CASSSRMRGAYEQYF
TGTGCCAGCAGCTCCCGTATGCGGGGGGCCTACGAGCAGTACTTC
>NA|TRBJ1-1|NA|TRBV7-9
CASSLEYTEAFF
TGTGCCAGCAGCTTGGAGTACACTGAAGCTTTCTTT
>NA|TRBJ1-2|NA|TRBV5-1
CASSLLGGRGEKNYGYTF
TGCGCCAGCAGCTTGTTAGGTGGTAGAGGAGAAAAGAACTATGGCTACACCTTC
>TRBD1|TRBJ1-2|NA|TRBV24-1
CATGGTGVSGYGYTF
TGTGCCACCGGGGGGACAGGGGTGTCCGGCTATGGCTACACCTTC
>NA|TRBJ2-7|NA|TRBV29-1
CSVEGSDYEQYF
TGCAGCGTTGAAGGCTCAGACTACGAGCAGTACTTC
>TRBD2|TRBJ2-5|NA|TRBV15
CATSRERAGGPGETQYF
TGTGCCACCAGCAGAGAACGAGCGGGGGGGCCCGGGGAGACCCAGTACTTC
>NA|TRBJ1-4|NA|TRBV5-4
CASSPGLGNEKLFF
TGTGCCAGCAGCCCTGGACTGGGTAATGAAAAACTGTTTTTT
>NA|TRBJ2-3|NA|TRBV29-1
CSVVRDTDTQYF
TGCAGCGTTGTCAGGGACACAGATACGCAGTATTTT
>TRBD1|TRBJ2-1|NA|TRBV7-2
CASSFAGGSYNEQFF
TGTGCCAGCAGCTTCGCAGGGGGATCCTACAATGAGCAGTTCTTC
>TRBD2|TRBJ2-7|once|TRBV6-5
CASSYGGDYEQYF
TGTGCCAGCAGTTACGGGGGGGACTACGAGCAGTACTTC
>TRBD1|TRBJ1-1|NA|TRBV6-5
CASSRTGDTEAFF
TGTGCCAGCAGTAGGACAGGGGACACTGAAGCTTTCTTT
>TRBD2|TRBJ2-1|NA|TRBV5-6
CASSSLTSGGEQFF
TGTGCCAGCAGCTCGCTGACTAGCGGGGGTGAGCAGTTCTTC
>TRBD1|TRBJ1-2|once|TRBV11-2
CASSIGQAEGYTF
TGTGCCAGCAGCATCGGACAGGCCGAGGGCTACACCTTC
>TRBD1|TRBJ1-5|NA|TRBV7-8
CASSSLVWTGGNQPQHF
TGTGCCAGCAGCTCCTTGGTCTGGACAGGGGGCAATCAGCCCCAGCATTTT
>NA|TRBJ1-2|NA|TRBV12-3/TRBV12-4
CASSLAVRGGYTF
TGTGCCAGCAGTTTAGCGGTTAGAGGCGGCTACACCTTC
>NA|TRBJ2-7|NA|TRBV3-1/TRBV3-2
CASSQAGAHYEQYF
TGTGCCAGCAGCCAAGCAGGTGCTCACTACGAGCAGTACTTC
>NA|TRBJ1-1|NA|TRBV19
CASSIRGVGGNTEAFF
TGTGCCAGTAGTATTCGTGGGGTAGGGGGGAACACTGAAGCTTTCTTT
>TRBD1|TRBJ1-5|NA|TRBV7-8
CASSLATGQYLNQPQHF
TGTGCCAGCAGTCTAGCTACGGGACAGTACTTAAATCAGCCCCAGCATTTT
>NA|TRBJ1-1|NA|TRBV29-1
CSVGGLGAFF
TGCAGCGTTGGGGGACTTGGGGCTTTCTTT
>NA|TRBJ2-7|once|TRBV14
CASSQPGLKSYEQYF
TGTGCCAGCAGCCAACCGGGTTTGAAGTCCTACGAGCAGTACTTC
>TRBD1|TRBJ1-1|NA|TRBV5-1
CASSGPGTVNTEAFF
TGCGCCAGCAGCGGGCCCGGGACAGTTAACACTGAAGCTTTCTTT
>NA|TRBJ1-5|NA|TRBV3-1/TRBV3-2
CASSRTGQKAQPQHF
TGTGCCAGCAGCCGGACCGGACAGAAGGCTCAGCCCCAGCATTTT
>NA|TRBJ2-7|once|TRBV25-1
CASSDGNSYEQYF
TGTGCCAGCTCGGACGGGAACTCCTACGAGCAGTACTTC
>NA|TRBJ2-6|NA|TRBV4-3
CASSQDLVSGGSSGANVLTF
TGCGCCAGCAGCCAAGATCTCGTCAGCGGAGGTAGCTCTGGGGCCAACGTCCTGACTTTC